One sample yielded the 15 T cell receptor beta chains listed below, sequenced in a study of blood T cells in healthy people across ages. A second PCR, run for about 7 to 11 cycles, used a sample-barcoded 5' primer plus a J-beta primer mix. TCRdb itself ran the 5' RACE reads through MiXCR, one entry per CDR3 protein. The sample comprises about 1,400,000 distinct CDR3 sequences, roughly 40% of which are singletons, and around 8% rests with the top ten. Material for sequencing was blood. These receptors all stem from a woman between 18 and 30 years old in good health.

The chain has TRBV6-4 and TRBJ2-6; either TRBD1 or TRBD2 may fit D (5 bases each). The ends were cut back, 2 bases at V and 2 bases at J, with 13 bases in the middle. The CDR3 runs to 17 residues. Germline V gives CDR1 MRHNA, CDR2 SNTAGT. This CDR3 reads CASSDRLGDAGANVLTF. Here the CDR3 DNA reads TGTGCCAGCAGTGACCGACTCGGGGACGCTGGGGCCAACGTCCTGACTTTC.

CDR3 in DNA: TGTGCCAGCAGTTACTATGGGGAGCTGTTTTTT. Translated: CASSYYGELFF. The chain joins TRBV6-5 to TRBJ2-2, with D uncertain. This CDR3 is built from 11 residues. CDR1 is MNHEY, CDR2 SVGAGI, per germline. Trimming cost V 1 base and J 8 bases, with 2 bases left between them.

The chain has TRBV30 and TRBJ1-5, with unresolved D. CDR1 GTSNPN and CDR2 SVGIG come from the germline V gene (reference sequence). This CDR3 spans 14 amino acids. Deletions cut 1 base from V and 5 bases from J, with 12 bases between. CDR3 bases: TGTGCCTGGAGTGAAGGTGGAGTGTATCAGCCCCAGCATTTT. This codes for CAWSEGGVYQPQHF.

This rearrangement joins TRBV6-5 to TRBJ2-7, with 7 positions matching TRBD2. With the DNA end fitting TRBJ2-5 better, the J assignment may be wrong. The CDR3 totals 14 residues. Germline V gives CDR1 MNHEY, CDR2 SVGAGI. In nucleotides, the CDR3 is TGTGCCAGCAGTTGGGGACTATCGGGAGAGACCCAGTACTTC. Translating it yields CASSWGLSGETQYF.

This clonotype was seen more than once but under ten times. The CDR3 region is CASSPLRANVYNEQFF. The DNA for the CDR3 is TGTGCCAGCAGTCCCCTCCGAGCGAACGTATACAATGAGCAGTTCTTC. V is TRBV12-3 or TRBV12-4 and J is TRBJ2-1; D is uncertain. This CDR3 is built from 16 residues. Trimming pared 5 bases from V and 4 bases from J, leaving 18 bases between.

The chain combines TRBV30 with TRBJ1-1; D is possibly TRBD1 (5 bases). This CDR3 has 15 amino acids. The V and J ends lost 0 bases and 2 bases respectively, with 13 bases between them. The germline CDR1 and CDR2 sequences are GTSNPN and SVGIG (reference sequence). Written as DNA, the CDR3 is TGTGCCTGGAGTGTAGGGACCAGGGCAAACACTGAAGCTTTCTTT. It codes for CAWSVGTRANTEAFF.

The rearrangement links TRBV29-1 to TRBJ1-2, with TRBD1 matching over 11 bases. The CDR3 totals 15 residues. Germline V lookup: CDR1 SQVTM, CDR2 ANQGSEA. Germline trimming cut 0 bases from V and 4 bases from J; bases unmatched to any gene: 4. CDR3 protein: CSVEDQDRGLYGYTF. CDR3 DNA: TGCAGCGTTGAAGACCAGGACAGGGGGCTCTATGGCTACACCTTC.

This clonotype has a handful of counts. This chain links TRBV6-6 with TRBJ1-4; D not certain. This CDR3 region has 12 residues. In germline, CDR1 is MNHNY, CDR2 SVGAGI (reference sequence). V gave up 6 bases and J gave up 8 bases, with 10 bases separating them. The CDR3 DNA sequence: TGTGCCAGCAGCGACCCTTGGGAAAAACTGTTTTTT. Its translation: CASSDPWEKLFF.

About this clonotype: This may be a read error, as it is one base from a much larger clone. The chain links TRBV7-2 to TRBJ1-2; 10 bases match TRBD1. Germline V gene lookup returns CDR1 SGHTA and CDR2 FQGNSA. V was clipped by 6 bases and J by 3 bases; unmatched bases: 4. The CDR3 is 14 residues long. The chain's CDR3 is CASRRDRGYYGYTF. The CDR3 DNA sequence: TGTGCCAGCAGGCGGGACAGGGGATACTATGGCTACACCTTC.

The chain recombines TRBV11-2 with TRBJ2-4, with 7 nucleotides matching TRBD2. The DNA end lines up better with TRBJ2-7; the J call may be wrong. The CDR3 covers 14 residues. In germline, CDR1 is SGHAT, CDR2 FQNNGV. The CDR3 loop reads CASSLGPAGTEQYF. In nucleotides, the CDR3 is TGTGCCAGCAGCTTAGGGCCAGCGGGGACCGAGCAGTACTTC.

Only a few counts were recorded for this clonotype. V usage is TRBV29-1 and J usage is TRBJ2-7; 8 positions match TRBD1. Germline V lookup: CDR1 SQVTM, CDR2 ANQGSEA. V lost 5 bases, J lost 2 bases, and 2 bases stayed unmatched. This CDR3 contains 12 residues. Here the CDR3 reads CSVSDRAYEQYF. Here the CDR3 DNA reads TGCAGCGTTTCGGACAGGGCCTACGAGCAGTACTTC.

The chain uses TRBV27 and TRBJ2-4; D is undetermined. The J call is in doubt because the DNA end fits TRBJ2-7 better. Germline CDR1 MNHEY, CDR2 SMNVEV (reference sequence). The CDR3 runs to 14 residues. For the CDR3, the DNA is TGTGCCAGCAGTGTGTTCGACCCGACCTACGAGCAGTACTTC. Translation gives CASSVFDPTYEQYF.

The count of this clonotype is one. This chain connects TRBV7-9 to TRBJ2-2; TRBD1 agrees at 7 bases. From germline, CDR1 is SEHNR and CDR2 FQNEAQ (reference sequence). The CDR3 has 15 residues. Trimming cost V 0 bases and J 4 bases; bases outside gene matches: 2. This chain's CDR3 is CASSLAAGGTGELFF. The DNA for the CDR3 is TGTGCCAGCAGCTTAGCCGCAGGGGGCACCGGGGAGCTGTTTTTT.

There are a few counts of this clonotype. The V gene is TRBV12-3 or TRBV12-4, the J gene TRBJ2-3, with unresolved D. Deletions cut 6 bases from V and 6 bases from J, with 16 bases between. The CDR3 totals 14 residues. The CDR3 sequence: CASSPTTGSDTQYF. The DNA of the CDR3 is TGTGCCAGCAGCCCTACAACCGGGTCCGATACGCAGTATTTT.

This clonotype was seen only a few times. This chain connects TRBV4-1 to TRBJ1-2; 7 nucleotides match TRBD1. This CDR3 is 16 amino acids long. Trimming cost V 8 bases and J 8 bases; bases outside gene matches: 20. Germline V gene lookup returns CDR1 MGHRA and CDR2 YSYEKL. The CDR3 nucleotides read TGCGCCAGCCAACCCACCGGGGCAGGGGGTCGACACGGCTACACCTTC. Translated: CASQPTGAGGRHGYTF.